The 30 T cell receptor beta chains below come from one sample, sequenced in a study of blood T cell repertoires in COVID-19. Data came from immunoSEQ multiplex PCR; TCRdb stores just in-frame clones and leaves some out. The table shows 150,000 to 200,000 clones, with around 79% occurring only once. The sequenced material came from peripheral blood. These receptors all come from a man aged 50-59 years who had recovered from COVID-19.

This rearrangement joins TRBV5-4 to TRBJ1-4, with TRBD1 matching over 8 bases. The CDR3 loop spans 14 amino acids. V dropped 10 bases and J dropped 5; count of bases not matched to a gene: 10. Germline assignment: CDR1 SGHNT and CDR2 YYREEE (reference sequence). The CDR3 coding sequence is TGTGCCGGAAGTTCAAGGACAGGGAATGAAAAACTGTTTTTT. This codes for CAGSSRTGNEKLFF. Based on the CDR3 plus reference TRBV5-4 and TRBJ1-4, the full variable domain is ETGVTQSPTHLIKTRGQQVTLRCSSQSGHNTVSWYQQALGQGPQFIFQYYREEENGRGNFPPRFSGLQFPNYSSELNVNALELDDSALYLCAGSSRTGNEKLFFGSGTQLSVL.

This chain uses TRBV10-3 with TRBJ2-1; TRBD2 aligns across 7 bases. With V trimmed by 2 bases and J by 16 bases, 8 bases remained unmatched. The CDR3 loop spans 12 amino acids. In germline, CDR1 is ENHRY, CDR2 SYGVKD. In DNA form, the CDR3 reads TGTGCCATCAGTGAGGAGGAGACTAGCCGCTTCTTC. Translating gives CAISEEETSRFF.

V usage is TRBV2 and J usage is TRBJ2-3; 9 bases line up with TRBD2. The CDR3 covers 15 residues. Trimming at V came to 0 bases and at J to 5 bases, leaving 3 bases not matched to a gene. The germline gives CDR1 SNHLY, CDR2 FYNNEI. The CDR3 bases are TGTGCCAGCAGTGAAGCTAGCGGGAGACGAGATACGCAGTATTTT. Its protein is CASSEASGRRDTQYF. Full variable domain (remainder filled in from reference TRBV2 and TRBJ2-3): EPEVTQTPSHQVTQMGQEVILRCVPISNHLYFYWYRQILGQKVEFLVSFYNNEISEKSEIFDDQFSVERPDGSNFTLKIRSTKLEDSAMYFCASSEASGRRDTQYFGPGTRLTVL.

The chain couples TRBV5-4 to TRBJ2-1; 11 bases are a match to TRBD1. The V and J ends lost 4 bases and 8 bases, in that order; junction bases with no gene match: 8. Germline V gives CDR1 SGHNT, CDR2 YYREEE (reference sequence). There are 15 residues in the CDR3. This chain's CDR3 is CASSPRTGGFDEQFF. The CDR3 DNA follows: TGTGCCAGCAGCCCACGGACAGGGGGCTTTGATGAGCAGTTCTTC.

V usage is TRBV20-1 and J usage is TRBJ2-5; D possibly corresponds to TRBD1 (5 bases). The germline V gene encodes CDR1 DFQATT and CDR2 SNEGSKA (reference sequence). The CDR3 loop spans 15 amino acids. The V and J ends lost 3 bases and 3 bases respectively, with 17 bases between them. The CDR3 bases are TGCAGTGCTAGTCTATCGACAGCCCTTGAAGAGACCCAGTACTTC. Translated: CSASLSTALEETQYF.

This chain uses TRBV7-6 with TRBJ2-5, with D unclear. The length of the CDR3 is 13 residues. Deletions cut 1 base from V and 2 bases from J, with 5 bases between. Germline CDR1 reads SGHVS; CDR2 reads FNYEAQ. CDR3 bases: TGTGCCAGCAGCTTAGTGACTCAAGAGACCCAGTACTTC. This encodes CASSLVTQETQYF.

This clone was seen ten or more times. The V gene is TRBV14, the J gene TRBJ2-6; no definite D call. Trimming shortened V by 4 bases and J by 1 base, and 11 bases separated the two germline ends. CDR1 is SGHDN and CDR2 is FVKESK in the germline V gene. The CDR3 extends over 16 amino acids. The CDR3 bases are TGTGCCAGCAGCCTCGGTCAACTTTCTGGGGCCAACGTCCTGACTTTC. This encodes CASSLGQLSGANVLTF.

V usage is TRBV7-2 and J usage is TRBJ2-5, with a possible D match to TRBD2 (5 bases). Germline V lookup: CDR1 SGHTA, CDR2 FQGNSA. The CDR3 has 14 residues. Trimming cost V 6 bases and J 1 base, with 12 bases left between them. For the CDR3, the DNA is TGTGCCAGCAGTGCACTAGGTGTCCAAGAGACCCAGTACTTC. Its protein is CASSALGVQETQYF.

The chain uses TRBV29-1 and TRBJ2-3, with D tentatively TRBD2 (6 bases). The CDR3 spans 14 residues. The V gene's germline CDR1 is SQVTM and CDR2 ANQGSEA. The ends were cut back, 1 base at V and 0 bases at J, with 8 bases in the middle. CDR3 sequence reads: CSVEGTISTDTQYF. The CDR3 region has the DNA TGCAGCGTTGAAGGGACTATAAGCACAGATACGCAGTATTTT.

The chain links TRBV29-1 to TRBJ2-3; 7 bases are shared with TRBD1. The CDR3 is 15 residues long. Germline V lookup: CDR1 SQVTM, CDR2 ANQGSEA. V shed 7 bases and J 6 bases; nucleotides not matched to a gene: 16. The CDR3 coding sequence is TGCAGCGCCTCCGAGGGGCAGGGGGACCCTGATACGCAGTATTTT. Its translation: CSASEGQGDPDTQYF.

The table lists this clone with a count of one. The rearrangement joins TRBV5-6 to TRBJ1-1, with a possible D match to TRBD1 (6 bases). Trimming shortened V by 4 bases and J by 2 bases, and 15 bases separated the two germline ends. The CDR3 consists of 15 residues. Looked up from germline, CDR1 is SGHDT and CDR2 is YYEEEE. The CDR3 nucleotides read TGTGCCAGCAGCGGCACGGGACACCGAAACACTGAAGCTTTCTTT. Amino acid sequence: CASSGTGHRNTEAFF. The variable domain in full, completed from reference TRBV5-6 and TRBJ1-1, reads DAGVTQSPTHLIKTRGQQVTLRCSPKSGHDTVSWYQQALGQGPQFIFQYYEEEERQRGNFPDRFSGHQFPNYSSELNVNALLLGDSALYLCASSGTGHRNTEAFFGQGTRLTVV.

The chain uses TRBV3-1 (or the pseudogene TRBV3-2) and TRBJ2-1; 12 bases are a match to TRBD1. This CDR3 comprises 16 residues. J gave up 9 bases and V 1 base, and 7 bases lay outside the gene matches. Germline CDR1 reads LGHDT; CDR2 reads YNNKEL (reference sequence). The CDR3, as DNA: TGTGCCAGCAGCCAAGTCGGGACAGGGGGCGTGGGTGAGCAGTTCTTC. This gives the protein CASSQVGTGGVGEQFF.

The V and J genes are TRBV27 and TRBJ2-2; weak D call: TRBD1 (5 bases). The CDR3 extends over 15 amino acids. Trimming pared 5 bases from V and 4 bases from J, leaving 14 bases between. Per the germline V gene, CDR1 is MNHEY and CDR2 is SMNVEV (reference sequence). CDR3 in DNA: TGTGCCAGCAGTCCTCCGGACACCTTCACCGGGGAGCTGTTTTTT. This codes for CASSPPDTFTGELFF.

About this clone itself: A junction boundary mismatches the germline segment, possibly from a read error. The rearrangement joins TRBV6-4 to TRBJ1-5; the D gene is possibly TRBD1 (6 bases). The CDR3 covers 20 residues. Germline lookup yields CDR1 MRHNA and CDR2 SNTAGT. CDR3 loop: CASIDNRDTVYNLSNQPQHF. As DNA, the CDR3 is TGTGCCAGCATTGACAACCGGGACACAGTCTATAACCTTAGCAATCAGCCCCAGCATTTT.

The gene calls are TRBV7-2 and TRBJ2-7; D is ambiguous. The CDR3 totals 14 residues. CDR1 is SGHTA, CDR2 FQGNSA, per germline. V lost 1 base and J lost 5, with 12 bases in between. The CDR3 bases are TGTGCCAGCAGCTTAGGCAATGAGCTGGACGAGCAGTACTTC. This gives the protein CASSLGNELDEQYF.

J is TRBJ2-2 and V is TRBV5-6; D unresolved. The CDR3 has 14 residues. Germline V gene data show CDR1 as SGHDT and CDR2 as YYEEEE. V was pared by 4 bases and J by 1 base, with 8 bases between. CDR3 in amino acids: CASSRPLNTGELFF. CDR3 DNA: TGTGCCAGCAGCCGTCCCTTGAACACCGGGGAGCTGTTTTTT.

This clone was seen just once. The chain uses TRBV7-2 and TRBJ2-7, with D possibly TRBD2 on 6 matching bases. There are 16 residues in the CDR3. The ends were cut back, 0 bases at V and 2 bases at J, with 14 bases in the middle. CDR1 and CDR2 from the germline V gene are SGHTA and FQGNSA. CDR3 sequence: CASSLASGLPTYEQYF. CDR3 DNA: TGTGCCAGCAGCTTAGCCTCGGGACTGCCTACCTACGAGCAGTACTTC. Supplemented by reference TRBV7-2 and TRBJ2-7, the full variable domain reads GAGVSQSPSNKVTEKGKDVELRCDPISGHTALYWYRQSLGQGLEFLIYFQGNSAPDKSGLPSDRFSAERTGGSVSTLTIQRTQQEDSAVYLCASSLASGLPTYEQYFGPGTRLTVT.

The rearrangement links TRBV5-4 to TRBJ1-1; a possible D gene is TRBD1 (5 bases). V was cut by 0 bases and J by 1 base, with 10 bases left in between. Germline V lookup: CDR1 SGHNT, CDR2 YYREEE (reference sequence). This CDR3 has 15 residues. CDR3 DNA sequence: TGTGCCAGCAGCTTGGGGACATATACGAACACTGAAGCTTTCTTT. The encoded protein is CASSLGTYTNTEAFF.

The chain uses TRBV5-1 and TRBJ1-2; D perhaps matches TRBD1 (5 bases). Germline CDR1 reads SGHRS; CDR2 reads YFSETQ. This CDR3 region has 15 residues. The V and J ends lost 1 base and 4 bases respectively, with 14 bases between them. The CDR3 nucleotides read TGCGCCAGCAGCTTGACCACAGGCGGGGGCTATGGCTACACCTTC. Residues: CASSLTTGGGYGYTF.

The chain joins TRBV10-3 to TRBJ1-2, with 7 bases aligning to TRBD1. V shed 0 bases and J 3 bases; nucleotides not matched to a gene: 10. Germline assignment: CDR1 ENHRY and CDR2 SYGVKD. This CDR3 has 17 amino acids. The CDR3 DNA reads TGTGCCATCAGTGAGTCTAATACTAGGGGGCTCTACTATGGCTACACCTTC. Its protein product is CAISESNTRGLYYGYTF.

The sample holds a few counts of this clone. The chain has TRBV30 and TRBJ1-1; TRBD1 matches 7 bases. V gave up 2 bases and J gave up 0 bases; unmatched junction bases: 3. The length of the CDR3 is 14 residues. Germline loops: CDR1 GTSNPN, CDR2 SVGIG (reference sequence). The CDR3 sequence: CAWSRGRMNTEAFF. CDR3 sequence (DNA): TGTGCCTGGAGTAGGGGGCGGATGAACACTGAAGCTTTCTTT.

The chain employs TRBV27 and TRBJ2-1; perhaps TRBD1 as D (5 bases). V lost 6 bases and J 3 bases, leaving 12 bases between the germline ends. The CDR3 covers 14 residues. The V gene's germline CDR1 is MNHEY and CDR2 SMNVEV (reference sequence). The CDR3 region is CASRGQGFYNEQFF. The CDR3 DNA is TGTGCCAGCAGGGGTCAGGGCTTCTACAATGAGCAGTTCTTC.

Regarding this clone: Germline is not matched at one junction end, which may reflect a read error. CDR3 sequence reads: CAEGARDTQYF. The CDR3 DNA follows: TGTGCGGAGGGGGCGAGAGATACGCAGTATTTT. The gene calls are TRBV20-1 and TRBJ2-3, with D perhaps TRBD1 (7 bases). This CDR3 spans 11 amino acids. The germline gives CDR1 DFQATT, CDR2 SNEGSKA (reference sequence).

This chain uses TRBV5-1 with TRBJ2-1; D remains unclear. Germline V gene data show CDR1 as SGHRS and CDR2 as YFSETQ. This CDR3 has 14 amino acids. Trimming pared 5 bases from V and 8 bases from J, leaving 17 bases between. The CDR3 loop is CASRRSSSGHEQFF. DNA of the CDR3: TGCGCCAGCAGGCGGTCTAGTTCCGGTCATGAGCAGTTCTTC.

The chain links TRBV19 to TRBJ1-2; perhaps TRBD1 as D (6 bases). This CDR3 region has 14 residues. Trimming removed 1 base at V and 3 bases at J, with 9 bases between. Per germline, CDR1 LNHDA and CDR2 SQIVND (reference sequence). The CDR3 reads CASSIGSGDYGYTF. The CDR3 coding sequence is TGTGCCAGTAGTATAGGATCAGGGGACTATGGCTACACCTTC. Drawing the rest from reference TRBV19 and TRBJ1-2, the complete variable domain is DGGITQSPKYLFRKEGQNVTLSCEQNLNHDAMYWYRQDPGQGLRLIYYSQIVNDFQKGDIAEGYSVSREKKESFPLTVTSAQKNPTAFYLCASSIGSGDYGYTFGSGTRLTVV.

The chain combines TRBV4-3 with TRBJ2-3, with 9 bases identical to TRBD1. After removal of 1 base from V and 5 bases from J, the junction contained 4 bases not matched to a gene. Germline assignment: CDR1 LGHNA and CDR2 YSLEER. The CDR3 runs 15 residues. CDR3 nucleotide sequence: TGCGCCAGCAGCCAAGGGGGACAGGGAGGAGATACGCAGTATTTT. Translation: CASSQGGQGGDTQYF.

This clone was found a few times. V gene TRBV18 combines with J gene TRBJ1-6; TRBD1 matches 9 bases. CDR3 size: 15 residues. The V and J ends lost 6 bases and 6 bases, in that order; junction bases with no gene match: 6. Germline values: CDR1 KGHSH, CDR2 LQKENI. The CDR3 sequence is CASSRTGASNSPLHF. The CDR3 DNA is TGTGCCAGCTCCCGGACAGGGGCAAGTAATTCACCCCTCCACTTT.

In its sample, this clone was seen once. The chain combines TRBV5-8 with TRBJ2-6; TRBD1 aligns across 11 bases. J lost 1 base, V lost 1 base, and 4 bases had no gene match. Germline lookup yields CDR1 SGHTS and CDR2 YDEGEE. The CDR3 contains 18 residues. The CDR3 coding sequence is TGTGCCAGCAGCTTGACACGGGACAGGGGGTCTGGGGCCAACGTCCTGACTTTC. Amino acid sequence: CASSLTRDRGSGANVLTF.

The V call is TRBV7-3, the J call TRBJ2-5; the D gene is possibly TRBD2 (7 bases). Trimming pared 5 bases from V and 2 bases from J, leaving 18 bases between. CDR1 and CDR2 (germline): SGHTA, FQGTGA. CDR3 size: 16 residues. CDR3 bases: TGTGCCAGCAGCCCCACCCTAGGGGGAGGGCAAGAGACCCAGTACTTC. It encodes CASSPTLGGGQETQYF.

The J gene is TRBJ2-5, the V gene TRBV5-1, with unresolved D. Trimming took off 2 bases at V and 4 bases at J, with 9 bases between the two ends. CDR3 length: 13 amino acids. In germline, CDR1 is SGHRS, CDR2 YFSETQ. As DNA, the CDR3 is TGCGCCAGCAGCTTATTCCCGGGAGAGACCCAGTACTTC. Its translation: CASSLFPGETQYF.